This T cell receptor (beta chain) was recovered during a study of OX40 agonist ivuxolimab in advanced cancers. Study as a whole: Aged roughly 23 to 79 with a mean of approximately 60 years, they were approximately 80% male.

The assay was immunoSEQ multiplex PCR, and TCRdb's table has in-frame clones only and misses some. The top ten hold under 2.5% of the sample, which has some 66,000 clones, roughly four fifths seen once. CDR1 SGHTA and CDR2 FQGNSA come from the germline V gene. After removal of 5 bases from V and 6 bases from J, the junction contained 6 bases not matched to a gene. This CDR3 is built from 16 residues. The receptor comes from an adult with an advanced solid tumor such as melanoma, head and neck, liver or kidney cancer. The material sequenced was CD4+ or CD8+ T cells sorted from blood, taken in a trial of the OX40 agonist ivuxolimab. V usage is TRBV7-2 and J usage is TRBJ2-2, with 13 positions matching TRBD2. Here the CDR3 reads CASSTGTSGIPGELFF. The CDR3 DNA sequence: TGTGCCAGCAGCACCGGGACTAGCGGGATTCCCGGGGAGCTGTTTTTT.